These 21 T cell receptor beta chains share one sample of origin, sequenced in a study of T cell responses to AZD1222 COVID-19 vaccine. This table comes from immunoSEQ multiplex PCR, and its TCRdb copy is limited to in-frame clones, with some not included. The sample contains 200,000 to 250,000 clones, roughly 94% of which appear only once. Source: peripheral blood, taken 28 days after the second dose of the MenACWY control vaccine. All receptors come from an adult who received the MenACWY meningococcal vaccine as a control.

The chain employs TRBV5-1 and TRBJ2-2, with D maybe TRBD1 (6 bases). The ends were cut back, 2 bases at V and 6 bases at J, with 14 bases in the middle. The CDR3 is 15 amino acids. Per germline, CDR1 SGHRS and CDR2 YFSETQ. CDR3 in amino acids: CASSLVRAGAGELFF. For the CDR3, the DNA is TGCGCCAGCAGCTTAGTCCGCGCAGGGGCCGGGGAGCTGTTTTTT.

This chain joins TRBV2 and TRBJ1-2; a weak D match, TRBD1 (5 bases). CDR3 length: 18 residues. V was pared by 7 bases and J by 4 bases, with 28 bases between. Per the germline V gene, CDR1 is SNHLY and CDR2 is FYNNEI. The CDR3 sequence is CASIRLDRGGRSAYGYTF. CDR3 nucleotide sequence: TGTGCCAGCATCAGACTAGACAGAGGAGGCCGGTCGGCCTATGGCTACACCTTC.

The V call is TRBV19, the J call TRBJ2-5; D unresolved. The germline V and J ends were trimmed by 3 bases and 5 bases, with 10 bases remaining between them. The CDR3 covers 13 residues. Per germline, CDR1 LNHDA and CDR2 SQIVND (reference sequence). The CDR3 reads CASSIGWVETQYF. CDR3 nucleotide sequence: TGTGCCAGTAGTATCGGTTGGGTGGAGACCCAGTACTTC.

CDR3 in DNA: TGTGCCAGCTCACGGGCGGGCCCCGCGGAAAAACTGTTTTTT. Its translation is CASSRAGPAEKLFF. V is TRBV18 and J is TRBJ1-4; D uncertain. The CDR3 spans 14 residues. From germline, CDR1 is KGHSH and CDR2 LQKENI. The germline V and J ends were trimmed by 4 bases and 8 bases, with 14 bases remaining between them.

The gene calls are TRBV30 and TRBJ2-3; 10 bases agree with TRBD2. The ends lost 3 bases at V and 6 bases at J; junction bases unmatched: 6. Germline CDR1 is GTSNPN and CDR2 is SVGIG (reference sequence). The CDR3 is 14 amino acids. The chain's CDR3 is CAWSLAGDSDTQYF. CDR3 in DNA: TGTGCCTGGAGCCTAGCGGGAGACAGTGATACGCAGTATTTT.

The V call is TRBV4-3, the J call TRBJ2-2, with 12 bases lining up with TRBD2. With 3 bases clipped from V and 2 bases from J, the junction kept 4 bases outside the gene matches. The CDR3 is 17 residues long. Germline values: CDR1 LGHNA, CDR2 YSLEER. The CDR3: CASSHRLAGENTGELFF. In DNA form, the CDR3 reads TGCGCCAGCAGCCACCGACTAGCGGGGGAAAACACCGGGGAGCTGTTTTTT.

The chain is built from TRBV11-3 and TRBJ1-2; 10 positions match TRBD1. The V segment lost 5 bases and the J segment 4 bases; nucleotides outside the gene matches: 4. Germline-derived CDR1 and CDR2 are SGHNT and YENEEA. The CDR3 contains 14 residues. CDR3 amino acids: CASSPGQGVYGYTF. For the CDR3, the DNA is TGTGCCAGCAGCCCAGGACAGGGGGTCTATGGCTACACCTTC.

As concerns this clone: Germline and junction disagree at one end, which may indicate a read error. The rearrangement links TRBV7-7 to TRBJ2-2; tentative D call: TRBD1 (10 bases). From germline, CDR1 is SSHAT and CDR2 FNYEAQ (reference sequence). The CDR3 loop spans 17 amino acids. CDR3 protein: CASSFSSGTGVTGELFF. CDR3 nucleotides: TGTGCTAGCAGCTTTTCTAGCGGGACAGGGGTCACCGGGGAGCTGTTTTTT. The full variable domain, with the rest looked up from reference TRBV7-7 and TRBJ2-2, is GAGVSQSPRYKVTKRGQDVTLRCDPISSHATLYWYQQALGQGPEFLTYFNYEAQPDKSGLPSDRFSAERPEGSISTLTIQRTEQRDSAMYRCASSFSSGTGVTGELFFGEGSRLTVL.

V usage is TRBV5-1 and J usage is TRBJ2-1; the match to TRBD2 covers 9 bases. Per germline, CDR1 SGHRS and CDR2 YFSETQ. There are 14 residues in the CDR3. The V gene end was trimmed by 4 bases and the J gene end by 3 bases; junction bases not matched to a gene: 2. CDR3 nucleotide sequence: TGCGCCAGCAGCCTTAGCGGGAGCTACAATGAGCAGTTCTTC. Its translation: CASSLSGSYNEQFF. Full variable domain (missing parts from reference TRBV5-1 and TRBJ2-1): KAGVTQTPRYLIKTRGQQVTLSCSPISGHRSVSWYQQTPGQGLQFLFEYFSETQRNKGNFPGRFSGRQFSNSRSEMNVSTLELGDSALYLCASSLSGSYNEQFFGPGTRLTVL.

CDR3: CASSPFGQANTGELFF. The CDR3 DNA is TGTGCCAGCAGCCCTTTCGGACAGGCGAACACCGGGGAGCTGTTTTTT. The chain carries TRBV13 and TRBJ2-2, with 7 bases matching TRBD1. The germline CDR1 and CDR2 sequences are PRHDT and FYEKMQ (reference sequence). This CDR3 is 16 amino acids long. V dropped 5 bases and J dropped 0; count of bases not matched to a gene: 6. The variable domain in full, completed from reference TRBV13 and TRBJ2-2, reads AAGVIQSPRHLIKEKRETATLKCYPIPRHDTVYWYQQGPGQDPQFLISFYEKMQSDKGSIPDRFSAQQFSDYHSELNMSSLELGDSALYFCASSPFGQANTGELFFGEGSRLTVL.

The J gene is TRBJ2-1, the V gene TRBV24-1; D tentatively reads TRBD1 or TRBD2 (5 bases each). This CDR3 is built from 13 residues. Germline CDR1 reads KGHDR; CDR2 reads SFDVKD. V lost 9 bases to trimming and J lost 7 bases, with 15 bases between them. CDR3 residues: CATGGSLGNEQFF. The CDR3 nucleotides read TGTGCCACCGGGGGATCCCTCGGGAATGAGCAGTTCTTC.

The V and J genes are TRBV5-6 and TRBJ2-3, with D possibly matching TRBD1 (5 bases). CDR1 is SGHDT and CDR2 is YYEEEE in the germline V gene. The CDR3 extends over 16 amino acids. The V end lost 2 bases, the J end lost 2 bases, and 15 bases lay between the germline ends. This chain's CDR3 is CASSLPGSRNTDTQYF. CDR3 bases: TGTGCCAGCAGCTTACCAGGGTCGCGGAACACAGATACGCAGTATTTT.

V and J are TRBV6-5 and TRBJ1-4; D unclear. V was cut by 6 bases and J by 4 bases, with 9 bases left in between. Germline-derived CDR1 and CDR2 are MNHEY and SVGAGI. The CDR3 loop spans 13 amino acids. The CDR3 DNA is TGTGCCAGCAGACAAGGCTTTAATGAAAAACTGTTTTTT. This gives the protein CASRQGFNEKLFF.

This clone was picked up one time. The chain joins TRBV18 to TRBJ1-2, with 9 bases aligning to TRBD1. Germline V gene lookup returns CDR1 KGHSH and CDR2 LQKENI. Losses at the gene ends were 3 bases for V and 5 bases for J; bases not matched to a gene: 13. The CDR3 spans 17 residues. CDR3 nucleotide sequence: TGTGCCAGCTCACCCGTCCAGGGGACAGGGATGGGTTATGGCTACACCTTC. This sequence encodes CASSPVQGTGMGYGYTF. Together with reference TRBV18 and TRBJ1-2, the CDR3 gives the full variable domain: NAGVMQNPRHLVRRRGQEARLRCSPMKGHSHVYWYRQLPEEGLKFMVYLQKENIIDESGMPKERFSAEFPKEGPSILRIQQVVRGDSAAYFCASSPVQGTGMGYGYTFGSGTRLTVV.

The chain is built from TRBV12-3 or TRBV12-4 and TRBJ1-1, with D tentatively TRBD1 (5 bases). V lost 0 bases and J 12 bases, leaving 8 bases between the germline ends. The CDR3 is 11 residues long. CDR3: CASSLAGRSFF. CDR3 in DNA: TGTGCCAGCAGTTTAGCGGGGCGGTCTTTCTTT.

The CDR3 bases are TGTGCCAGCAGCTTAGGGGGAGGACCCACCGGGGGTGGCTACACCTTC. Its protein is CASSLGGGPTGGGYTF. The chain combines TRBV11-2 with TRBJ1-2; D may be TRBD1 (5 bases). V was cut by 1 base and J by 7 bases, with 19 bases left in between. Germline loops: CDR1 SGHAT, CDR2 FQNNGV. The CDR3 sequence is 16 residues long.

The V gene is TRBV7-6, the J gene TRBJ1-5; the D is unclear. CDR1 and CDR2 from the germline V gene are SGHVS and FNYEAQ. The CDR3 consists of 13 residues. Trimming took 5 bases from V and 7 from J, leaving 12 bases between them. The chain's CDR3 is CASSMDLFQPQHF. CDR3 nucleotide sequence: TGTGCCAGCAGCATGGACCTTTTCCAGCCCCAGCATTTT.

This sequence joins TRBV4-2 and TRBJ2-3; no firm D call. CDR3 length: 15 amino acids. CDR1 is LGHNA and CDR2 is YNFKEQ in the germline V gene. V gave up 1 base and J gave up 4 bases, with 12 bases separating them. The chain's CDR3 is CASSQVTGGADTQYF. The CDR3 DNA reads as TGTGCCAGCAGCCAAGTGACTGGTGGGGCAGATACGCAGTATTTT.

V gene TRBV24-1 combines with J gene TRBJ2-1; TRBD1 might be the D (5 bases). The CDR3 covers 12 residues. V dropped 12 bases and J dropped 5 bases, with 13 bases sitting between them. Germline assignment: CDR1 KGHDR and CDR2 SFDVKD. As DNA, the CDR3 is TGTGCCTCGCCTGGGGCTGACAATGAGCAGTTCTTC. It yields the protein CASPGADNEQFF.

The genes are TRBV5-5 and TRBJ2-3; 8 nucleotides agree with TRBD2. Germline V CDR1 and CDR2: SGHKS, YYEKEE (reference sequence). V lost 0 bases and J lost 0; bases outside the gene matches: 3. The CDR3 runs 16 residues. The DNA for the CDR3 is TGTGCCAGCAGCTTGGTGGCTAGCGGGAGCACAGATACGCAGTATTTT. It specifies CASSLVASGSTDTQYF.

This sequence joins TRBV19 and TRBJ1-4, with a weak D call TRBD1 (5 bases). V was cut by 3 bases and J by 5 bases, with 16 bases left in between. The germline V gene has CDR1 LNHDA and CDR2 SQIVND (reference sequence). The CDR3 has 16 amino acids. The CDR3 region is CASSMGPAYENEKLFF. In DNA, the CDR3 is TGTGCCAGTAGTATGGGACCGGCCTACGAAAATGAAAAACTGTTTTTT. Full variable domain (remainder filled in from reference TRBV19 and TRBJ1-4): DGGITQSPKYLFRKEGQNVTLSCEQNLNHDAMYWYRQDPGQGLRLIYYSQIVNDFQKGDIAEGYSVSREKKESFPLTVTSAQKNPTAFYLCASSMGPAYENEKLFFGSGTQLSVL.